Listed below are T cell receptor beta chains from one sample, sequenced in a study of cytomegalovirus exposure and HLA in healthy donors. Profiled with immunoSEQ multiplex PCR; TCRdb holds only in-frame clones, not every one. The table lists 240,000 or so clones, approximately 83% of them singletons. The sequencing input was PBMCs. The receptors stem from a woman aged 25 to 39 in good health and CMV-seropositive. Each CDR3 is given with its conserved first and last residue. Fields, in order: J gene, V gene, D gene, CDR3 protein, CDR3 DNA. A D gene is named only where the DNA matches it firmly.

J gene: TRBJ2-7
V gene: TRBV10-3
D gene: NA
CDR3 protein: CAINPGSYEQYF
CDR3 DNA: TGTGCCATCAATCCGGGCTCCTACGAGCAGTACTTC

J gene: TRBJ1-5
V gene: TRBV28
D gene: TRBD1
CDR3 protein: CASKVGQGGQPQHF
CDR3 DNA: TGTGCCAGCAAGGTAGGACAGGGTGGCCAGCCCCAGCATTTT

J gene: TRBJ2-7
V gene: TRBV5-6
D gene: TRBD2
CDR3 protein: CASQLAGGSYEQYF
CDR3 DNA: TGTGCCTCCCAACTAGCGGGAGGTTCCTACGAGCAGTACTTC

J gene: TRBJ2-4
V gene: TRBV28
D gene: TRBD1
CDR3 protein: CATLDRGKNIQYF
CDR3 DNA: TGTGCCACCCTGGACAGGGGCAAAAACATTCAGTACTTC

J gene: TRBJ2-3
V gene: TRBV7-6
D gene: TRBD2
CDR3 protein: CASSPEAGRLGGTDTQYF
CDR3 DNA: TGTGCCAGCAGCCCCGAAGCGGGGAGGCTAGGCGGCACAGATACGCAGTATTTT

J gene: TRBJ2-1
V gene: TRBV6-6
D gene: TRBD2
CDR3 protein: CASGLAGGYNEQFF
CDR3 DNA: TGTGCCAGCGGACTAGCGGGAGGGTACAATGAGCAGTTCTTC

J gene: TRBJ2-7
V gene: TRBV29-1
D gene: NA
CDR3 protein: CSVAMDRDLYEQYF
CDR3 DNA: TGCAGCGTTGCCATGGACAGAGACCTCTACGAGCAGTACTTC

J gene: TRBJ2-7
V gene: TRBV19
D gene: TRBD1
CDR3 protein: CASSIVFRDREIF
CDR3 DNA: TGTGCCAGTAGTATAGTCTTTCGGGACAGGGAGATATTC

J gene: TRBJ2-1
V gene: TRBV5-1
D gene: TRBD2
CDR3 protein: CASSLGGTSSYNEQFF
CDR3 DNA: TGCGCCAGCAGCTTGGGAGGGACTAGCTCCTACAATGAGCAGTTCTTC

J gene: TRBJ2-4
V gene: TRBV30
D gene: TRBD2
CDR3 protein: CAWSDSGTSGGWRAKNIQYF
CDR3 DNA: TGTGCCTGGAGTGACTCCGGGACTAGCGGGGGATGGCGAGCCAAAAACATTCAGTACTTC

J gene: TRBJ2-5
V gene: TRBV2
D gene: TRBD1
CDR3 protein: CASSERGQERETQYF
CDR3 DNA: TGTGCCAGCAGTGAACGCGGACAGGAGCGGGAGACCCAGTACTTC

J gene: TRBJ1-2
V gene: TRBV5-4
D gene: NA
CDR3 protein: CASSGGLQANYGYTF
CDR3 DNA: TGTGCCAGCAGCGGGGGCTTACAGGCGAACTATGGCTACACCTTC

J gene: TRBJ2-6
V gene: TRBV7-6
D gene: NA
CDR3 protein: CASSLVIAGSGANVLTF
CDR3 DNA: TGTGCCAGCAGCTTAGTTATCGCGGGGTCTGGGGCCAACGTCCTGACTTTC

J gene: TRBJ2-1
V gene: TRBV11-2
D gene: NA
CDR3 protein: CASSNGHTETVYNEQFF
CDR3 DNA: TGTGCCAGCAGCAATGGTCATACGGAGACAGTCTACAATGAGCAGTTCTTC

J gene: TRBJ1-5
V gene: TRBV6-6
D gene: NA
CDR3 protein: CASSYSVPVTQPQHF
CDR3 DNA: TGTGCCAGCAGTTACTCGGTCCCAGTCACTCAGCCCCAGCATTTT

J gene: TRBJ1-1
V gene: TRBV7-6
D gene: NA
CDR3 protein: CASSGGQVNTEAFF
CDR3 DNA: TGTGCCAGCAGCGGTGGGCAGGTGAACACTGAAGCTTTCTTT

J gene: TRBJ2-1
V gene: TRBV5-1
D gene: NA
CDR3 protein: CASSLAGPAVNEQFF
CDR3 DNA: TGCGCCAGCAGCTTGGCCGGTCCGGCGGTCAATGAGCAGTTCTTC

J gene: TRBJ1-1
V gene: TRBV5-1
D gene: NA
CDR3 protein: CASSFQVPNTEAFF
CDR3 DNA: TGCGCCAGCAGCTTCCAGGTTCCTAACACTGAAGCTTTCTTT

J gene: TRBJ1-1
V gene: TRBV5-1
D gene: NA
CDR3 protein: CASSSTRVETEAFF
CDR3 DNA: TGCGCCAGCAGCTCGACCAGGGTCGAGACTGAAGCTTTCTTT

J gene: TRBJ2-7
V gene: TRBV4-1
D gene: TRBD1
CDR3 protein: CASSQARAGGLIAAKEQYF
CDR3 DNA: TGCGCCAGCAGCCAAGCTCGGGCAGGGGGCTTAATAGCGGCGAAAGAGCAGTACTTC